This T cell receptor (beta chain) was obtained from a study of cytomegalovirus exposure and HLA in healthy donors. About the research overall: From donors who were HLA-typed, an early data release held around 80 million unique TCRs.

In germline, CDR1 is KGHSY, CDR2 FQNENV. The length of the CDR3 is 16 residues. The V gene end was trimmed by 3 bases and the J gene end by 6 bases; junction bases not matched to a gene: 10. Regarding this clone: The antigen is not known.

PCR used 60 Vbeta primers and 13 Jbeta primers. Sequencing was performed with immunoSEQ multiplex PCR; in TCRdb, only in-frame clones are kept and a portion is missing. The sample records approximately 99,000 clones, 79% being singletons. The study's findings and limits: A later analysis showed that HLA-associated TCR beta chains had undergone more clonal expansion than equally common others. CMV serostatus was the sole immune exposure information available.

Donors showed nominal health when sampled, although they likely had unrecorded immune exposures. V gene TRBV16 combines with J gene TRBJ1-1; 10 bases align to TRBD1. This clonotype was obtained from a male donor in good health and CMV-seropositive. Sequencing used PBMCs. CDR3: CASSQGAGQGSAEAFF. In nucleotides, the CDR3 is TGTGCCAGCAGCCAGGGGGCGGGACAGGGGTCCGCTGAAGCTTTCTTT.